This TCR beta chain was sequenced during a study of blood T cells in healthy people across ages. Study-level findings and limits: The recorded TCR beta diversity per million T cells decreased in a roughly linear manner with age.

In the case of this clonotype: The antigen remains unidentified.

The second PCR ran about 6 to 11 cycles with a sample-barcoded 5' primer and J-beta primers. TCRdb processed the 5' RACE reads anew with MiXCR; each CDR3 protein has one entry. The sample holds roughly 550,000 distinct CDR3 sequences, more than 20% seen once. This sample also belongs to another study, concerning T cells of mothers and their children. This second study says: The cDNA synthesis received all extracted RNA, at approximately 1.5 ug per 15 ul. None of the identified T cell clones proved to be persistent microchimeric clones.

The sequence was collected from a boy between 10 and 17 years old in good health. The specimen was blood.

The CDR3 bases are TGCAGTGCTGGACGCCCTGGGTCTGCCTACTCTGGGGCCAACGTCCTGACTTTC. Translated: CSAGRPGSAYSGANVLTF. This chain connects TRBV20-1 to TRBJ2-6; D is uncertain. CDR1 is DFQATT, CDR2 SNEGSKA, per germline (reference sequence). This CDR3 has 18 residues. V was trimmed by 5 bases and J by 0 bases, leaving 20 bases between them.